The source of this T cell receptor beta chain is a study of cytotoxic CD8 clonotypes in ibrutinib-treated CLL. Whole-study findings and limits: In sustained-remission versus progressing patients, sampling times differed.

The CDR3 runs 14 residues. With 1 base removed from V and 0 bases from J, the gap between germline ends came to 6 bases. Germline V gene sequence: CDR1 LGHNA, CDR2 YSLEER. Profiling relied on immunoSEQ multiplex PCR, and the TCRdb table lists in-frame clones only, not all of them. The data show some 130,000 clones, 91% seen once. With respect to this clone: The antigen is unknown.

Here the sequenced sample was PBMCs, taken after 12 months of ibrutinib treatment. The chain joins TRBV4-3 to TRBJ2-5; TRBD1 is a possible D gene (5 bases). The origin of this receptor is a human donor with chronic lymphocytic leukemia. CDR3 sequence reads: CASSQGQYQETQYF. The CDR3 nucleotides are TGCGCCAGCAGCCAAGGACAGTACCAAGAGACCCAGTACTTC.